This record covers a single TCR beta chain. As the sequencing template, cDNA was produced by extracting RNA and reverse transcribing it. Produced via immunoSEQ multiplex PCR; TCRdb's table is partial and in-frame only. The sample has around 270,000 clones; 58% are singletons. This sample was included in a study of CD8+ T cells in alopecia areata. The treatment was: oral pan-JAK inhibitor, 5-10 mg twice daily. Trimming left V 0 bases short and J 0 bases short, with 9 bases between. CDR1 and CDR2 (germline): MNHEY, SVGAGI. The length of the CDR3 is 16 residues. The receptor comes from a human donor with alopecia areata. V gene TRBV6-5 combines with J gene TRBJ2-1, with D hard to call. The sequencing used CD4+ T cells sorted from blood, collected at week 24, from a patient treated with tofacitinib. CDR3 sequence (DNA): TGTGCCAGCAGTTACTCGGCTTTTACCTCCTACAATGAGCAGTTCTTC. Translation: CASSYSAFTSYNEQFF.